A selection of T cell receptor beta chains follows, all from one sample in a study of shared clonotypes between healthy human individuals. Some clones are missing from TCRdb's copy, which holds only in-frame ones; the method was immunoSEQ multiplex PCR. The sample has 1,500,000 or so clones, roughly 96% seen once; the top ten hold 1% to 1.5%. Source material: naive CD4+ T cells sorted from blood. These receptors all stem from a man aged 25 to 40 in good health. Both conserved end residues are part of each CDR3. The D gene is left open where the match is weak. Rows give clone size only sometimes, using once, few, many, or a class for an expanded clone.

V,size,length,J,D,CDR3,DNA
TRBV19,.,16,TRBJ1-5,.,CASRSGTLNSNQPQHF,TGTGCCAGTAGATCCGGGACATTAAATAGCAATCAGCCCCAGCATTTT
TRBV28,.,12,TRBJ1-2,.,CASSLSRYGYTF,TGTGCCAGCAGTTTATCCCGGTACGGCTACACCTTC
TRBV7-9,.,15,TRBJ2-1,.,CASSSGSPRINEQFF,TGTGCCAGCAGCTCGGGCTCACCCCGAATCAATGAGCAGTTCTTC
TRBV25-1,.,16,TRBJ2-2,TRBD2,CASSEWKRGWAGELFF,TGTGCCAGCAGTGAATGGAAGCGGGGCTGGGCCGGGGAGCTGTTTTTT
TRBV4-3,.,15,TRBJ2-7,.,CASSQESDPLVEQYF,TGCGCCAGCAGCCAAGAGTCTGACCCGCTGGTCGAGCAGTACTTC
TRBV7-3,.,13,TRBJ2-3,.,CASSLTSLDTQYF,TGTGCCAGCAGCTTAACGAGCCTAGATACGCAGTATTTT
TRBV29-1,.,14,TRBJ1-1,.,CSVELWTENTEAFF,TGCAGCGTTGAATTATGGACGGAGAACACTGAAGCTTTCTTT
TRBV11-3,.,16,TRBJ2-1,.,CASSLGAGGPYNEQFF,TGTGCCAGCAGCTTAGGAGCGGGCGGACCCTACAATGAGCAGTTCTTC
TRBV7-2,.,16,TRBJ2-1,TRBD2,CASSLAAGGPYNEQFF,TGTGCCAGCAGCTTAGCCGCGGGAGGACCCTACAATGAGCAGTTCTTC
TRBV7-9,once,19,TRBJ2-2,TRBD2,CASSLEPLGRASNTGELFF,TGTGCCAGCAGCTTAGAGCCATTGGGGAGGGCTAGCAACACCGGGGAGCTGTTTTTT
TRBV27,.,14,TRBJ2-7,.,CASSLSGPGVEQYF,TGTGCCAGCAGTTTATCGGGGCCTGGGGTCGAGCAGTACTTC
TRBV12-5,.,14,TRBJ1-1,.,CASGLSQLNTEAFF,TGTGCTAGTGGTTTGTCCCAACTGAACACTGAAGCTTTCTTT
TRBV11-3,.,15,TRBJ2-7,TRBD1,CASSLGQGANYEQYF,TGTGCCAGCAGCCTCGGACAGGGGGCCAACTACGAGCAGTACTTC
TRBV6-6,.,13,TRBJ1-3,.,CASRLGVGNTIYF,TGTGCCAGCAGGCTAGGGGTTGGAAACACCATATATTTT
TRBV7-9,.,15,TRBJ2-5,.,CASSLDVQVVQTQYF,TGTGCCAGCAGCTTAGATGTGCAGGTGGTTCAGACCCAGTACTTC
TRBV18,.,14,TRBJ2-2,.,CASSPLDNTGELFF,TGTGCCAGCTCACCTCTTGATAACACCGGGGAGCTGTTTTTT
TRBV2,.,13,TRBJ1-2,.,CASSKGLGYGYTF,TGTGCCAGCAGCAAGGGGCTGGGCTATGGCTACACCTTC
TRBV30,.,16,TRBJ1-4,.,CAWSVQDLSWGEKLFF,TGTGCCTGGAGTGTACAGGATCTCTCGTGGGGTGAAAAACTGTTTTTT
TRBV5-5,.,17,TRBJ2-5,TRBD2,CASSLVLLAGVVETQYF,TGTGCCAGCAGCTTAGTCCTCCTAGCGGGAGTGGTAGAGACCCAGTACTTC
TRBV7-9,.,15,TRBJ1-2,.,CASSLNIAVGYGYTF,TGTGCCAGCAGCTTAAATATAGCCGTTGGCTATGGCTACACCTTC
TRBV29-1,.,14,TRBJ1-4,.,CSVKVGTRNEKLFF,TGCAGCGTTAAAGTAGGGACACGAAATGAAAAACTGTTTTTT
TRBV7-9,.,15,TRBJ2-7,.,CASSRSRDTAYEQYF,TGTGCCAGCAGCCGCAGCAGGGACACAGCCTACGAGCAGTACTTC
TRBV7-3,.,14,TRBJ2-2,.,CASSRGGNSGELFF,TGTGCCAGCAGCCGTGGGGGGAACTCCGGGGAGCTGTTTTTT
TRBV7-9,.,16,TRBJ2-3,.,CASSLWVAGSTDTQYF,TGTGCCAGCAGCTTGTGGGTGGCAGGTAGCACAGATACGCAGTATTTT
TRBV4-1,.,15,TRBJ2-7,TRBD2,CASSQGTSGTYEQYF,TGCGCCAGCAGCCAAGGGACTAGCGGTACCTACGAGCAGTACTTC
TRBV29-1,.,14,TRBJ2-3,TRBD2,CSAGLAGRTDTQYF,TGCAGCGCGGGACTAGCGGGGCGCACAGATACGCAGTATTTT
TRBV7-3,.,16,TRBJ2-7,TRBD2,CASSPSLLAGVNEQYF,TGTGCCAGCAGCCCCAGCCTACTAGCGGGAGTGAACGAGCAGTACTTC